One T cell receptor (beta chain) is described in this entry. Its antigen is as yet unknown. CDR1 is SGHNT, CDR2 YYREEE, per germline (reference sequence). V dropped 4 bases and J dropped 3; count of bases not matched to a gene: 12. The CDR3 totals 16 residues. Profiling relied on immunoSEQ multiplex PCR, and the TCRdb table lists in-frame clones only, not all of them. The data hold around 52,000 clones, with 86% observed a single time. The data originate from a study of T cell responses to AZD1222 COVID-19 vaccine. Whole-study findings and limits: Repertoires were sampled only after the peak T cell response. Clonal diversity was possibly underestimated, and white British individuals and females predominated among donors.

Sequencing was performed on peripheral blood, taken on day 0 of AZD1222 vaccination. The sequence was collected from an adult in good health. The chain couples TRBV5-4 to TRBJ2-5, with TRBD2 identical over 7 bases. CDR3 region: CASSGGGRTFEETQYF. For the CDR3, the DNA is TGTGCCAGCAGCGGGGGGGGAAGGACGTTCGAAGAGACCCAGTACTTC.